Listed here is a single T cell receptor (beta chain). The germline gives CDR1 LNHDA, CDR2 SQIVND (reference sequence). CDR3 length: 14 residues. V gave up 3 bases and J gave up 5 bases, with 10 bases separating them. The data originate from a study of blood T cell repertoires in COVID-19. At the level of the study: T cells, B-cell-depleted T cells, or PBMCs supplied cDNA or gDNA.

TCRdb's copy holds only in-frame clones and misses some; the assay was immunoSEQ multiplex PCR. The sample has 180,000 or so clones, roughly 82% seen once. The sequencing input was PBMCs or T cells enriched from blood (not recorded which). The rearrangement links TRBV19 to TRBJ1-4; D gene unclear. This TCR came from a man in his forties or fifties who had recovered from COVID-19. The CDR3 DNA reads as TGTGCCAGTAGTATTACGTCAGGAAATGAAAAACTGTTTTTT. Encoded protein: CASSITSGNEKLFF.